This TCR beta chain was sequenced in a study of cytomegalovirus exposure and HLA in healthy donors. Study background: In terms of ancestry, the Caucasian-associated cluster contained 75% to 90% of the 300 to 400 genotyped donors. Findings of the study overall: Associated with cytomegalovirus, according to the listing, were 170 or so TCR beta chains. Per a later analysis, HLA-associated TCR beta chains showed more clonal expansion than other, equally common TCR beta chains.

A remark on this clone: What it recognizes is unknown.

The PCR was carried out with 60 Vbeta primers and 13 Jbeta primers. Produced via immunoSEQ multiplex PCR; TCRdb's table is partial and in-frame only. The repertoire holds tens of thousands of clones, with more than 75% as singletons. Germline V CDR1 and CDR2: MNHEY, SVGAGI. The CDR3 runs 15 residues. The V and J ends lost 5 bases and 6 bases, in that order; junction bases with no gene match: 7. Healthy bone marrow donors formed the donor group. Sequencing used PBMCs. The chain recombines TRBV6-5 with TRBJ2-2, with 9 bases identical to TRBD1. This clonotype was obtained from a male donor in good health and CMV-seropositive. The CDR3 protein is CASSRQGERAGELFF. The DNA for the CDR3 is TGTGCCAGCAGTAGACAGGGGGAAAGGGCCGGGGAGCTGTTTTTT.